This T cell receptor beta chain originates from a study of shared clonotypes between healthy human individuals. At the level of the study: Three plates each covered CD4 naive and memory; CD8 naive two, CD8 memory one.

In germline, CDR1 is SGHDT, CDR2 YYEEEE. The CDR3 covers 16 residues. Trimming took 2 bases from V and 5 from J; bases not matched to a gene: 10. Worth noting for this clone: Its cognate antigen is unknown.

Study-level findings and limits: Generation probabilities were higher for clonotypes shared across all four sorted-subset donors than for unshared ones. How much donors shared clonotypes was expected to be affected by sequencing depth.

Original methodology: ImmunoSEQ output lacked quality scores and full-length reads, limiting matched filtering. The data were produced by immunoSEQ multiplex PCR, yet TCRdb's version contains in-frame clones alone and is incomplete. V and J calls plus clone size are reproduced from that table; the DNA served to infer D and trimming. The sample holds 1.5 million to 1.9 million clones, nearly 99% seen once. The rearrangement uses TRBV5-6 and TRBJ2-1; 7 bases fit TRBD2. Material: naive CD4+ T cells sorted from blood. The subset denotes: CD45RA+ positively selected. The clonotype was recovered from a man between 25 and 39 years old in good health. The CDR3 reads CASSFGGNRGDNEQFF. CDR3 coding DNA: TGTGCCAGCAGCTTCGGAGGGAACCGGGGGGACAATGAGCAGTTCTTC.